This entry features one T cell receptor (beta chain) sequence. Antigen specificity is unknown. Regarding time point: healthy volunteer bleed at 2 weeks. The starting material, unfractionated whole blood, was used for total RNA extraction. This specimen comes from a study of human T cells and chemical hapten exposure. At the level of the study: Small volume differences among pooled libraries mainly caused per-sample TCR yield variation.

The germline gives CDR1 SGHAT, CDR2 FQNNGV. V shed 6 bases, J shed 3 bases, and the junction held 16 bases outside the gene matches. The CDR3 is 19 amino acids. General study findings and limits: With DPC sensitization, TCRs exceeding 1 in 1000 frequency showed no change.

Individual cDNA molecules had unique molecular identifiers attached to them by the library. TCRdb independently ran MiXCR on the RACE reads; one entry per CDR3 protein. The data show approximately 97,000 distinct CDR3 sequences, with approximately 9% seen just once and roughly 3.1% held by the top ten. This chain links TRBV11-2 with TRBJ2-6; the match to TRBD1 covers 8 bases. This TCR was recovered from a female donor in good health. Some clones in this sample may be carry-over from other donors' samples. The source material was whole blood. In DNA form, the CDR3 reads TGTGCCAGCAGACCCCACCCTGGGCAGGGGGCGCGTGGGGCCAACGTCCTGACTTTC. This sequence encodes CASRPHPGQGARGANVLTF.